A selection of T cell receptor beta chains follows, all from one sample in a study of shared clonotypes between healthy human individuals. TCRdb keeps only in-frame clones here, not all; method: immunoSEQ multiplex PCR. The data contain around 640,000 clones, roughly 96% of them singletons. Sequencing was performed on naive CD8+ T cells sorted from blood. The source is a woman aged 30 to 39 in good health. Each CDR3 is given with its conserved first and last residue. The order of the fields is CDR3 DNA, CDR3 protein, V gene, clone size, D gene, J gene. The D gene is left open where the match is weak. For some rows the clone size is stated as once, few or many, or as a class when expanded; others skip it.

DNA: TGTGCTAGTGGCAAGGGGTACAATGAGCAGTTCTTC; CDR3: CASGKGYNEQFF; V: TRBV12-5; size: NA; D: NA; J: TRBJ2-1
DNA: TGTGCCAGCAGGGTTCAGAACAACTATGGCTACACCTTC; CDR3: CASRVQNNYGYTF; V: TRBV28; size: NA; D: NA; J: TRBJ1-2
DNA: TGCGCCAGCCGAGAGTCAGGGACCGGGGAGCTGTTTTTT; CDR3: CASRESGTGELFF; V: TRBV5-1; size: NA; D: NA; J: TRBJ2-2
DNA: TGTGCCAGCAGTCCGGTAGGGTACTATGGCTACACCTTC; CDR3: CASSPVGYYGYTF; V: TRBV27; size: NA; D: NA; J: TRBJ1-2
DNA: TGTGCCAGTAGTGTGAAGTGGGCAACTAATGAAAAACTGTTTTTT; CDR3: CASSVKWATNEKLFF; V: TRBV19; size: few; D: NA; J: TRBJ1-4
DNA: TGTGCCAGCAGTCCCGGGACTAGCGGGAGGGGGGAGCAGTTCTTC; CDR3: CASSPGTSGRGEQFF; V: TRBV27; size: once; D: TRBD2; J: TRBJ2-1
DNA: TGTGCCAGCGGAGGGGGGGAGTGGCCCTACGAGCAGTACTTC; CDR3: CASGGGEWPYEQYF; V: TRBV9; size: NA; D: NA; J: TRBJ2-7
DNA: TGCAGCGTTGAGGAAACCGCAGGAAACACCATATATTTT; CDR3: CSVEETAGNTIYF; V: TRBV29-1; size: NA; D: NA; J: TRBJ1-3
DNA: TGTGCCAGCAGACCCGGAGCGGGCTCGCTACCCTACGAGCAGTACTTC; CDR3: CASRPGAGSLPYEQYF; V: TRBV27; size: NA; D: NA; J: TRBJ2-7
DNA: TGTGCCAGCAGTATCCGGGACAGGGATAGCAATCAGCCCCAGCATTTT; CDR3: CASSIRDRDSNQPQHF; V: TRBV28; size: NA; D: TRBD1; J: TRBJ1-5
DNA: TGTGCCAGCAGCTTCCAGGGGTCCCAATCCTACGAGCAGTACTTC; CDR3: CASSFQGSQSYEQYF; V: TRBV5-4; size: once; D: NA; J: TRBJ2-7
DNA: TGTGCCAGTAGTATGGGTACCCGGGGGCTTAACACTGAAGCTTTCTTT; CDR3: CASSMGTRGLNTEAFF; V: TRBV19; size: NA; D: NA; J: TRBJ1-1
DNA: TGTGCCAGCAGCTTGGGGGGACGTCGGCCCCAGCATTTT; CDR3: CASSLGGRRPQHF; V: TRBV28; size: NA; D: NA; J: TRBJ1-5
DNA: TGCAGCGGATGGGGGGGGGACACCCCTAACAATGAGCAGTTCTTC; CDR3: CSGWGGDTPNNEQFF; V: TRBV29-1; size: NA; D: NA; J: TRBJ2-1
DNA: TGTGCCAGTAGTATTACTGGGAACGAGCAGTTCTTC; CDR3: CASSITGNEQFF; V: TRBV19; size: NA; D: NA; J: TRBJ2-1
DNA: TGTGCCAGCAGTGAAGTTTTGGGACTAGCGGAGCTCTACAATGAGCAGTTCTTC; CDR3: CASSEVLGLAELYNEQFF; V: TRBV6-1; size: NA; D: TRBD2; J: TRBJ2-1
DNA: TGTGCCAGTAGTATAGATCTGCAAGCTTCGGGGAGTGAGCAGTTCTTC; CDR3: CASSIDLQASGSEQFF; V: TRBV19; size: NA; D: NA; J: TRBJ2-1
DNA: TGTGCCAGCAGTGCGGGACCAGGGGGCGGCGGGGAGCTGTTTTTT; CDR3: CASSAGPGGGGELFF; V: TRBV27; size: NA; D: TRBD1; J: TRBJ2-2
DNA: TGTGCCAGCAGTTTGACTGGGTCCTACGAGCAGTACTTC; CDR3: CASSLTGSYEQYF; V: TRBV28; size: NA; D: NA; J: TRBJ2-7
DNA: TGTGCCAGCAGTTCCTTCCGGGACTCTGGGGCCAACGTCCTGACTTTC; CDR3: CASSSFRDSGANVLTF; V: TRBV7-9; size: NA; D: NA; J: TRBJ2-6
DNA: TGTGCCAGCAGTTTTGCGGGACAGATCTACGAGCAGTACTTC; CDR3: CASSFAGQIYEQYF; V: TRBV27; size: NA; D: NA; J: TRBJ2-7
DNA: TGCGCCAGCAGCTTCAAACAGGGCGGGAACACTGAAGCTTTCTTT; CDR3: CASSFKQGGNTEAFF; V: TRBV5-1; size: NA; D: NA; J: TRBJ1-1
DNA: TGTGCCAGCACCCCCGGGACCCAACCTAGCACAGATACGCAGTATTTT; CDR3: CASTPGTQPSTDTQYF; V: TRBV28; size: NA; D: NA; J: TRBJ2-3
DNA: TGTGCCAGCAGCTTAGGTGCTAGCGGGAGGGCAGAGTTCTTC; CDR3: CASSLGASGRAEFF; V: TRBV11-2; size: once; D: TRBD2; J: TRBJ2-1
DNA: TGTGCCAGCAGTTTCCCTTTAAGTCCTTACTATGGCTACACCTTC; CDR3: CASSFPLSPYYGYTF; V: TRBV28; size: NA; D: NA; J: TRBJ1-2
DNA: TGCGCCAGCAGCCCGGGACAGACTCAACCCCTCCATAATTCACCCCTCCACTTT; CDR3: CASSPGQTQPLHNSPLHF; V: TRBV5-1; size: NA; D: TRBD1; J: TRBJ1-6
DNA: TGTGCCAGCAGCCCATCGGGGGAGAAAGCGGGAGTCCACGAGCAGTACTTC; CDR3: CASSPSGEKAGVHEQYF; V: TRBV28; size: NA; D: TRBD2; J: TRBJ2-7
DNA: TGTGCCAGTAGTATAGCCGTTAACTATGGCTACACCTTC; CDR3: CASSIAVNYGYTF; V: TRBV19; size: NA; D: NA; J: TRBJ1-2
DNA: TGTGCCAGTAGTGCGTTACAGGGCAATCAGCCCCAGCATTTT; CDR3: CASSALQGNQPQHF; V: TRBV19; size: few; D: NA; J: TRBJ1-5
DNA: TGCGCCAGCAGCCGGGTACAGGGGCTACGGAACACTGAAGCTTTCTTT; CDR3: CASSRVQGLRNTEAFF; V: TRBV4-1; size: NA; D: TRBD1; J: TRBJ1-1
DNA: TGTGCCATCAGTGATTCCGGGACAGGGGTCGGCACTGAAGCTTTCTTT; CDR3: CAISDSGTGVGTEAFF; V: TRBV10-3; size: once; D: TRBD1; J: TRBJ1-1
DNA: TGTGCCAGCAGCCAAGATTTCGGGACTAGCGGGAGTGATGAGCAGTTCTTC; CDR3: CASSQDFGTSGSDEQFF; V: TRBV4-2; size: NA; D: TRBD2; J: TRBJ2-1
DNA: TGTGCCAGCAGTTTCTACGGACTAAACTACGAGCAGTACTTC; CDR3: CASSFYGLNYEQYF; V: TRBV28; size: NA; D: NA; J: TRBJ2-7
DNA: TGTGCCAGCAGTTCGACTAGCGGGAGGGCTCATGAGCAGTTCTTC; CDR3: CASSSTSGRAHEQFF; V: TRBV28; size: NA; D: TRBD2; J: TRBJ2-1
DNA: TGTGCCAGCAGTTTCCCGGGGGGACTAGCGGGGCAAGAGACCCAGTACTTC; CDR3: CASSFPGGLAGQETQYF; V: TRBV28; size: NA; D: TRBD2; J: TRBJ2-5
DNA: TGTGCCAGCCGACCCGTACATCAAGAGACCCAGTACTTC; CDR3: CASRPVHQETQYF; V: TRBV7-9; size: NA; D: NA; J: TRBJ2-5
DNA: TGTGCCAGCAGTGGGAGGTCGGCAACTAATGAAAAACTGTTTTTT; CDR3: CASSGRSATNEKLFF; V: TRBV6-1; size: NA; D: NA; J: TRBJ1-4
DNA: TGCAGCGTTCTGGTATCTGAGCAGTTCTTC; CDR3: CSVLVSEQFF; V: TRBV29-1; size: NA; D: NA; J: TRBJ2-1
DNA: TGTGCCAGCAGCCAAGAGGAGGGTTCGTACACCGGGGAGCTGTTTTTT; CDR3: CASSQEEGSYTGELFF; V: TRBV7-9; size: NA; D: NA; J: TRBJ2-2
DNA: TGTGCCAGCAGCGTAGGGGCAGGGGGTTCCTATGGCTACACCTTC; CDR3: CASSVGAGGSYGYTF; V: TRBV7-9; size: once; D: TRBD1; J: TRBJ1-2
DNA: TGCGCCAGCAGCTTGGCACAGGGAAAGATCTACGAGCAGTACTTC; CDR3: CASSLAQGKIYEQYF; V: TRBV5-1; size: NA; D: NA; J: TRBJ2-7
DNA: TGTGCCAGCAGGGATATTACAGGGGCCTATGGCTACACCTTC; CDR3: CASRDITGAYGYTF; V: TRBV6-1; size: NA; D: TRBD1; J: TRBJ1-2
DNA: TGCGCCAGCAGTGAAATAGCTAGCGGGATGGCCTCTGGGGCCAACGTCCTGACTTTC; CDR3: CASSEIASGMASGANVLTF; V: TRBV10-2; size: once; D: TRBD2; J: TRBJ2-6
DNA: TGTGCCAGCAGTTACTCGAGGACAGGAACCTCCTACGAGCAGTACTTC; CDR3: CASSYSRTGTSYEQYF; V: TRBV6-6; size: NA; D: TRBD1; J: TRBJ2-7
DNA: TGCGCCAGCAGCCAAGTGAGGGGAACTAGCCAAGAGACCCAGTACTTC; CDR3: CASSQVRGTSQETQYF; V: TRBV4-1; size: NA; D: NA; J: TRBJ2-5
DNA: TGTGCCAGCAGTTACTCTACGGAGGGAACATACGAGCAGTACTTC; CDR3: CASSYSTEGTYEQYF; V: TRBV6-6; size: NA; D: NA; J: TRBJ2-7
DNA: TGTGCCAGCAGCTTGGTAAGCTCCTACGAGCAGTACTTC; CDR3: CASSLVSSYEQYF; V: TRBV5-6; size: NA; D: NA; J: TRBJ2-7
DNA: TGTGCCAGCAGTTACGGGACAGGGTCCTACGAGCAGTACTTC; CDR3: CASSYGTGSYEQYF; V: TRBV27; size: NA; D: TRBD1; J: TRBJ2-7
DNA: TGTGCCAGCGAAGGTAGAGCGGGGGCCTACGAGCAGTACTTC; CDR3: CASEGRAGAYEQYF; V: TRBV2; size: once; D: TRBD2; J: TRBJ2-7
DNA: TGTGCTGACCTGGGGCGGAACACCGGGGAGCTGTTTTTT; CDR3: CADLGRNTGELFF; V: TRBV7-2; size: NA; D: NA; J: TRBJ2-2
DNA: TGTGCCAGTAGTGATGGCGGGGGTTTTGTCTACGAGCAGTACTTC; CDR3: CASSDGGGFVYEQYF; V: TRBV19; size: NA; D: TRBD2; J: TRBJ2-7
DNA: TGTGCCAGCAGCCTAACTAGCGAACAAGAGACCCAGTACTTC; CDR3: CASSLTSEQETQYF; V: TRBV13; size: NA; D: TRBD2; J: TRBJ2-5
DNA: TGTGCCAGCGCAACAGGGGGCTCCTACGAGCAGTACTTC; CDR3: CASATGGSYEQYF; V: TRBV6-5; size: few; D: TRBD1; J: TRBJ2-7
DNA: TGCAGCGTTGAGGGAGAACCAATCCCTCGCTCCTACAATGAGCAGTTCTTC; CDR3: CSVEGEPIPRSYNEQFF; V: TRBV29-1; size: NA; D: NA; J: TRBJ2-1
DNA: TGTGCCAGCAGTGTACTAGCGGGATCCTACAATGAGCAGTTCTTC; CDR3: CASSVLAGSYNEQFF; V: TRBV27; size: NA; D: TRBD2; J: TRBJ2-1
DNA: TGTGCCAGCAGCTTAGGGCCCCTTCAGGAGCAGTACTTC; CDR3: CASSLGPLQEQYF; V: TRBV7-9; size: NA; D: NA; J: TRBJ2-7